This paragraph covers one T cell receptor (beta chain) sequence. This CDR3 is built from 14 residues. Trimming removed 0 bases at V and 1 base at J, with 4 bases between. From germline, CDR1 is LGHDT and CDR2 YNNKEL (reference sequence). MiXCR, run by TCRdb on the RACE reads, gives a single entry per CDR3 protein. The profile shows tens of thousands of distinct CDR3 sequences, 8.5% to 14% of them singletons. The time point: patch test 3, about 24 weeks after DPC sensitization. Treatment here: therapeutic diphenylcyclopropenone sensitization with weekly scalp DPC. The sample comes from a study of human T cells and chemical hapten exposure.

This sequence originates from a woman aged 50 to 65 with alopecia areata. Some clones in this sample may be carry-over from other donors' samples. The gene calls are TRBV3-1 and TRBJ1-5; no definite D call. This specimen consisted of whole blood, obtained in connection with sensitization to the hapten diphenylcyclopropenone (DPC). CDR3 coding DNA: TGTGCCAGCAGCCAAGATGTAAGCAATCAGCCCCAGCATTTT. Its translation: CASSQDVSNQPQHF.